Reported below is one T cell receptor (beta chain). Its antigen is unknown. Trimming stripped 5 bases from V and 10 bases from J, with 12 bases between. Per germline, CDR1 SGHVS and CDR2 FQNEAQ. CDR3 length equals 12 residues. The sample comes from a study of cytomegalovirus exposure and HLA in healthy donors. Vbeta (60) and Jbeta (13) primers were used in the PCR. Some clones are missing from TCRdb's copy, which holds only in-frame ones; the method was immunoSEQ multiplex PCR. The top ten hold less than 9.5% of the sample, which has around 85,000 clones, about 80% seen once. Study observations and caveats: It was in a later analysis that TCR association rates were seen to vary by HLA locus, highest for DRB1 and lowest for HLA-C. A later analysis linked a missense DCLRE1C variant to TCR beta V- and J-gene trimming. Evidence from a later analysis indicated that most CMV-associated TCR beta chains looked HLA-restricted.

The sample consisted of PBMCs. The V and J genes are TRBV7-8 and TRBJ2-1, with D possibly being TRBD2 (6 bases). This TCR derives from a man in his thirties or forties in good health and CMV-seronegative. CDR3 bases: TGTGCCAGCAGCCCCCCGGGGGTCGAGCAGTTCTTC. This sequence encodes CASSPPGVEQFF.